Listed below are T cell receptor beta chains from one sample, sequenced in a study of PD-1 blockade in classical Hodgkin lymphoma. TCRdb's copy holds only in-frame clones and misses some; the assay was immunoSEQ multiplex PCR. The sample comprises 5,000 to 7,000 clones, nearly 80% of which are singletons, and approximately 3.5% rests with the top ten. Sequencing used CD4+ T cells from blood, obtained at baseline. The receptors come from a human donor with classical Hodgkin lymphoma. Each CDR3 is given with its conserved first and last residue. Part of the rows lack a size; the others show once, few, many or a class for expanded clones.

j_call v_call clone_size cdr3_aa
TRBJ1-1 TRBV6-6 . CASSPTGNTEAFF
TRBJ1-4 TRBV25-1 once CASSEYRGRNEKLFF
TRBJ2-4 TRBV5-1 once CASRVRSGVDIQYF
TRBJ1-2 TRBV5-1 . CASSLDGTYGYTF
TRBJ1-2 TRBV6-6 few CASSSTVDLSGYTF
TRBJ2-7 TRBV7-2 . CASSFGGGAVWEQYF
TRBJ1-2 TRBV7-9 once CASSPGTVNYGYTF
TRBJ1-5 TRBV2 few CAWAMRAHF
TRBJ1-2 TRBV28 . CASSLRANYGYTF
TRBJ1-1 TRBV7-6 once CASSGTVNTEAFF
TRBJ1-1 TRBV5-6 . CATTLWTLNTEAFF
TRBJ1-2 TRBV28 . CASSPPGYGYTF
TRBJ1-5 TRBV25-1 few CASRSGVGNQPQHF
TRBJ2-1 TRBV9 . CASSVVGSVGYNEQFF
TRBJ2-1 TRBV16 . CASSQSGPDRGSYNEQFF
TRBJ1-2 TRBV11-2 . CASSGWTERANYGYTF
TRBJ2-2 TRBV30 . CAWSAWRGGSTGELFF
TRBJ2-6 TRBV19 . CASSIGYRGSGANVLTF
TRBJ2-3 TRBV4-1 . CASSQGLAGAYTQYF
TRBJ1-1 TRBV15 . CATSSRTYGAAGTEAFF
TRBJ2-4 TRBV28 . CASSPWPTATKNIQYF
TRBJ2-3 TRBV11-2 . CASSPGAGGLDTQYF
TRBJ1-2 TRBV6-1 . CASSEMFSYGYTF
TRBJ1-1 TRBV10-2 . CASSESGGRANTEAFF
TRBJ1-6 TRBV7-3 . CASSLRGARGNSPLHF
TRBJ1-5 TRBV7-2 . CASSLGLNQPQHF
TRBJ2-3 TRBV5-1 . CASSMQPGARRADTQYF
TRBJ1-2 TRBV19 . CASSLPGPYYGYTF
TRBJ2-3 TRBV7-9 . CASSLVGQGADTQYF
TRBJ2-7 TRBV28 few CASRGRGADTYEQYF
TRBJ2-6 TRBV27 . CASSSGFPGYKVGLQSRANVLTF
TRBJ1-6 TRBV28 . CASSSHATGGQSPLHF
TRBJ2-2 TRBV5-4 . CASSLDLAGTGELFF
TRBJ1-2 TRBV10-2 . CASSVTENYGYTF
TRBJ1-2 TRBV5-5 . CASSPSGPYGYTF
TRBJ1-2 TRBV28 . CASSPGTVVGYTF
TRBJ2-7 TRBV5-4 . CASSLAGGTFLGQYF
TRBJ2-1 TRBV11-2 . CASSRGLVGYNEQFF
TRBJ1-1 TRBV9 . CASSPDGSYTEAFF
TRBJ2-1 TRBV5-6 . CASSLVAGDLSYNEQFF
TRBJ2-5 TRBV7-2 once CASSSLGQETQYF
TRBJ2-1 TRBV29-1 . CSGDFSYNEQFF
TRBJ1-6 TRBV5-6 . CASRITSSYNSPLHF